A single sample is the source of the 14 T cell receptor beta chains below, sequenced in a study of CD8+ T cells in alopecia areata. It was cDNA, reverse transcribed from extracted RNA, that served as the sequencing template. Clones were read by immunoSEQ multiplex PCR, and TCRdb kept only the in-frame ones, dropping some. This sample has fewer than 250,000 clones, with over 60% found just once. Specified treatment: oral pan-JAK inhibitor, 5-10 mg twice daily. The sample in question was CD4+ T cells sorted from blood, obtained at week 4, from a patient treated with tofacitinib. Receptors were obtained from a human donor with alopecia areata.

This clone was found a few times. CDR3 sequence reads: CASSRGQGTYGYTF. The CDR3 nucleotides are TGCGCCAGCAGTCGGGGACAGGGGACCTATGGCTACACCTTC. The J gene is TRBJ1-2, the V gene TRBV23-1, with TRBD1 matching 10 bases. TRBV23-1 is reported as an ORF; its role is uncertain. With V trimmed by 4 bases and J by 4 bases, 3 bases remained unmatched. There are 14 residues in the CDR3.

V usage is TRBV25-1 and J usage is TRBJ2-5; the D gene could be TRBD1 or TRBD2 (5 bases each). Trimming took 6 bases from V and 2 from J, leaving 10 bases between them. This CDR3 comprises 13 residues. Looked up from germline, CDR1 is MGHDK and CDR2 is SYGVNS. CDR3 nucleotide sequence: TGTGCCAGCAGGAGGGGCGCGCAAGAGACCCAGTACTTC. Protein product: CASRRGAQETQYF.

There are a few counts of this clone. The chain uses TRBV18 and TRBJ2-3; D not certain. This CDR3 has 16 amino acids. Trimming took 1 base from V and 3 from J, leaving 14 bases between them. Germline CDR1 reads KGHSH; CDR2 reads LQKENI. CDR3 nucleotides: TGTGCCAGCTCACCACTGGTCTCCCAGAGGACAGATACGCAGTATTTT. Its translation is CASSPLVSQRTDTQYF.

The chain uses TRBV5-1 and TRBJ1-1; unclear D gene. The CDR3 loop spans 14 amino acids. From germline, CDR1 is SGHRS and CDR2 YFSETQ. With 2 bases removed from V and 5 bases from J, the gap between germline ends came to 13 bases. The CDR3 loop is CASSFPGGNTEAFF. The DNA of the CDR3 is TGCGCCAGCAGCTTCCCAGGAGGCAATACTGAAGCTTTCTTT.

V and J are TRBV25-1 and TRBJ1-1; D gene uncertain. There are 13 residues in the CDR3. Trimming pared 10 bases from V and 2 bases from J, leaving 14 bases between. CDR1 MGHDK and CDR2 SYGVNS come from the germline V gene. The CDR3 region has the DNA TGTGCCACCATGGTGAGCCGAAACACTGAAGCTTTCTTT. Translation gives CATMVSRNTEAFF.

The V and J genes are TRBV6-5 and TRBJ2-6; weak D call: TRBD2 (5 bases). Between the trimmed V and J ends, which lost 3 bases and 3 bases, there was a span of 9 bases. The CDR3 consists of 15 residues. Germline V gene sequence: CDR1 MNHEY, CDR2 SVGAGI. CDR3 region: CASSYAGVGANVLTF. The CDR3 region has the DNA TGTGCCAGCAGTTATGCGGGCGTTGGGGCCAACGTCCTGACTTTC.

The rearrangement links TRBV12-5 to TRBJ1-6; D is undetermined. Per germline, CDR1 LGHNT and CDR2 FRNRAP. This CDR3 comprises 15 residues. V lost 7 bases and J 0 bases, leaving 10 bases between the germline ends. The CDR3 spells CASAGPNSYNSPLHF. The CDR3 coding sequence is TGTGCTAGTGCCGGGCCGAACTCCTATAATTCACCCCTCCACTTT.

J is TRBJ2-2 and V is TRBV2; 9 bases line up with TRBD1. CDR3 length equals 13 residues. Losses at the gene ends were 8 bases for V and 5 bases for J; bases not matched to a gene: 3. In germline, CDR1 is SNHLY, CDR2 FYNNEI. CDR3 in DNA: TGTGCCAGCGGACAGGGGAGAACCGGGGAGCTGTTTTTT. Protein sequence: CASGQGRTGELFF.

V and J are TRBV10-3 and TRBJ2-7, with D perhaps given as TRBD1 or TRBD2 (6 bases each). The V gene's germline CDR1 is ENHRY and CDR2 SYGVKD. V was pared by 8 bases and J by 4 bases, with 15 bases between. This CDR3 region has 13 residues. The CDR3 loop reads CAIRDPGAYEQYF. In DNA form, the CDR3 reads TGTGCCATCCGGGACCCGGGGGCGTACGAGCAGTACTTC.

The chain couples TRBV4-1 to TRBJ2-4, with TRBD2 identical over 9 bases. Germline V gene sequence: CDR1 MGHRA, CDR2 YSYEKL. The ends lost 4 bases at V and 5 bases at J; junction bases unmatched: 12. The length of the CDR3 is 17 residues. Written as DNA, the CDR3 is TGCGCCAGCAGCCCGGGGTTATCTTTAGCGGGGGAAAACATTCAGTACTTC. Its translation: CASSPGLSLAGENIQYF.

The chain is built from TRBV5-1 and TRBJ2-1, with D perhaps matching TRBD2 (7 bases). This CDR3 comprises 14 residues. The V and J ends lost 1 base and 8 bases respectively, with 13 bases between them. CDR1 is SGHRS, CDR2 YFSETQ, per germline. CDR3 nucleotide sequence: TGCGCCAGCAGCTTGAAGGCGGGGGCGGATGAGCAGTTCTTC. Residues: CASSLKAGADEQFF. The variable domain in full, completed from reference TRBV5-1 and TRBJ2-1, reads KAGVTQTPRYLIKTRGQQVTLSCSPISGHRSVSWYQQTPGQGLQFLFEYFSETQRNKGNFPGRFSGRQFSNSRSEMNVSTLELGDSALYLCASSLKAGADEQFFGPGTRLTVL.

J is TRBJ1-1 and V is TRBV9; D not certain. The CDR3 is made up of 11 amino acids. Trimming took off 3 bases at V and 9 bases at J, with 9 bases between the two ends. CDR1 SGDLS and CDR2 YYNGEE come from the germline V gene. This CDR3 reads CASSATDQAFF. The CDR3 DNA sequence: TGTGCCAGCAGCGCCACGGACCAAGCTTTCTTT.

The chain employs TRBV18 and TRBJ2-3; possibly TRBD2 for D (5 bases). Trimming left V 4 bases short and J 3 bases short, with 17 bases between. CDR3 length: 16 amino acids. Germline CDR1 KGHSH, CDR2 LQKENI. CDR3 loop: CASSRRAEGGTDTQYF. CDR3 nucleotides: TGTGCCAGCTCACGCCGGGCCGAGGGCGGGACAGATACGCAGTATTTT.

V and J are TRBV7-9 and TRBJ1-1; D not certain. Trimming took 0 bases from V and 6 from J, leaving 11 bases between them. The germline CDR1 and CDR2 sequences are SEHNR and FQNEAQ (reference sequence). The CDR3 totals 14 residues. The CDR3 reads CASSLALTRPEAFF. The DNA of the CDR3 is TGTGCCAGCAGCTTAGCCCTGACCCGTCCTGAAGCTTTCTTT.